Presented here are 21 T cell receptor beta chains from one specimen sequenced in a study of blood T cell repertoires in COVID-19. Profiled with immunoSEQ multiplex PCR; TCRdb holds only in-frame clones, not every one. The sample lists about 270,000 clones; 75% to 90% were seen once. The sample comprised peripheral blood. The source of these receptors is a man aged 45-65 years with acute or convalescent COVID-19.

The genes are TRBV12-3 or TRBV12-4 and TRBJ1-1; 8 positions agree with TRBD1. The CDR3 spans 13 residues. J gave up 4 bases and V 6 bases, and 4 bases lay outside the gene matches. The CDR3 protein is CASSRTGSTEAFF. In DNA form, the CDR3 reads TGTGCCAGCAGCCGGACAGGGAGCACTGAAGCTTTCTTT.

This chain connects TRBV9 to TRBJ2-1; 11 bases match TRBD1. Losses at the gene ends were 3 bases for V and 7 bases for J; bases not matched to a gene: 6. Per germline, CDR1 SGDLS and CDR2 YYNGEE. The CDR3 sequence is 15 residues long. In nucleotides, the CDR3 is TGTGCCAGCAGCGAGCCCGGGACAGGGGGGAATGAGCAGTTCTTC. It yields the protein CASSEPGTGGNEQFF.

This clone was seen a single time. The chain combines TRBV5-5 with TRBJ2-3; D gene unclear. This CDR3 has 13 residues. With 0 bases removed from V and 4 bases from J, the gap between germline ends came to 6 bases. Germline V gene data show CDR1 as SGHKS and CDR2 as YYEKEE (reference sequence). The CDR3 is CASSLAQSDTQYF. The CDR3, as DNA: TGTGCCAGCAGCTTGGCACAGTCAGATACGCAGTATTTT.

The chain recombines TRBV2 with TRBJ1-5; D possibly corresponds to TRBD1 (5 bases). This CDR3 spans 14 amino acids. Germline V gene sequence: CDR1 SNHLY, CDR2 FYNNEI. V was shortened by 3 bases and J by 5 bases, with 11 bases between the two germline ends. The CDR3 spells CASSDQGRDQPQHF. The CDR3, as DNA: TGTGCCAGCAGTGACCAGGGCAGGGATCAGCCCCAGCATTTT. The variable domain in full, completed from reference TRBV2 and TRBJ1-5, reads EPEVTQTPSHQVTQMGQEVILRCVPISNHLYFYWYRQILGQKVEFLVSFYNNEISEKSEIFDDQFSVERPDGSNFTLKIRSTKLEDSAMYFCASSDQGRDQPQHFGDGTRLSIL.

The CDR3 DNA reads as TGTGCGGTCCGGGGCTCTGGAAACACCATATATTTT. Encoded protein: CAVRGSGNTIYF. The gene calls are TRBV11-2 and TRBJ1-3, with D uncertain. CDR3 length equals 12 residues. Germline CDR1 SGHAT, CDR2 FQNNGV.

The V gene is TRBV27, the J gene TRBJ2-7, with 9 bases that match TRBD1. The CDR3 is made up of 18 amino acids. Per germline, CDR1 MNHEY and CDR2 SMNVEV (reference sequence). V was clipped by 4 bases and J by 0 bases; unmatched bases: 13. CDR3 bases: TGTGCCAGCAGTTATACGGACAGGGGTCTCCCCAGCTCCTACGAGCAGTACTTC. Amino acid sequence: CASSYTDRGLPSSYEQYF.

V is TRBV2 and J is TRBJ2-3, with D possibly being TRBD2 (7 bases). Looked up from germline, CDR1 is SNHLY and CDR2 is FYNNEI. Trimming removed 8 bases at V and 4 bases at J, with 13 bases between. The CDR3 contains 13 residues. This CDR3 reads CASGGGGADTQYF. The CDR3 coding sequence is TGTGCCAGCGGAGGCGGGGGCGCAGATACGCAGTATTTT.

Comment on this clone: The junction departs from the called germline gene at one end, perhaps through a read error. The chain has TRBV7-9 and TRBJ2-5; 10 bases line up with TRBD2. Germline V lookup: CDR1 SEHNR, CDR2 FQNEAQ (reference sequence). The CDR3 extends over 14 amino acids. The CDR3 here is CASSLRGLAEFTHF. CDR3 sequence (DNA): TGTGCCAGCAGCTTAAGAGGACTAGCGGAATTCACGCACTTC.

V gene TRBV18 combines with J gene TRBJ1-6, with 9 bases aligning to TRBD1. CDR3 length: 15 amino acids. Germline CDR1 is KGHSH and CDR2 is LQKENI. J gave up 9 bases and V 6 bases, and 9 bases lay outside the gene matches. In nucleotides, the CDR3 is TGTGCCAGCTCCCCAAACACAGGGGGCGGTTCACCCCTCCACTTT. Its protein is CASSPNTGGGSPLHF.

V usage is TRBV19 and J usage is TRBJ2-7, with D possibly being TRBD1 (7 bases). The CDR3 contains 15 residues. Trimming shortened V by 9 bases and J by 6 bases, and 24 bases separated the two germline ends. Germline V CDR1 and CDR2: LNHDA, SQIVND (reference sequence). The DNA of the CDR3 is TGTGCCAGCTCCCAGGGGGGACGGCCTTTGGGCGAGCAGTACTTC. Its translation is CASSQGGRPLGEQYF.

This chain connects TRBV5-1 to TRBJ2-5; TRBD1 agrees at 7 bases. The CDR3 runs to 16 residues. Germline V gene data show CDR1 as SGHRS and CDR2 as YFSETQ. The J segment lost 2 bases and the V segment lost 4 bases, leaving 11 bases of the junction unmatched. Here the CDR3 reads CASSLTTGRRQETQYF. CDR3 bases: TGCGCCAGCAGCCTCACGACAGGGAGAAGACAAGAGACCCAGTACTTC.

The chain carries TRBV25-1 and TRBJ1-2; possible D gene TRBD1, 6 bases. V was cut by 7 bases and J by 8 bases, with 14 bases left in between. In germline, CDR1 is MGHDK, CDR2 SYGVNS. This CDR3 contains 12 residues. CDR3 bases: TGTGCCAGCATGTACCCGGGGGGCGGCTACACCTTC. Its translation is CASMYPGGGYTF.

The J gene is TRBJ1-2, the V gene TRBV11-2; maybe TRBD1 (5 bases). Trimming stripped 5 bases from V and 8 bases from J, with 15 bases between. This CDR3 is built from 13 residues. Germline CDR1 is SGHAT and CDR2 is FQNNGV. CDR3 loop: CASSNSGAGGYTF. For the CDR3, the DNA is TGTGCCAGCAGCAACAGCGGGGCGGGAGGCTACACCTTC.

CDR3 DNA: TGTGCCAGCAGCGTCGACAGGGGGGTGATGAATGAGCAGTTCTTC. Its protein product is CASSVDRGVMNEQFF. V is TRBV9 and J is TRBJ2-1; 9 bases fit TRBD1. Germline CDR1 SGDLS, CDR2 YYNGEE. The CDR3 contains 15 residues. The V segment lost 2 bases and the J segment 7 bases; nucleotides outside the gene matches: 7.

The rearrangement links TRBV6-6 to TRBJ1-2; weak D call: TRBD1 (5 bases). Trimming left V 1 base short and J 8 bases short, with 8 bases between. Germline assignment: CDR1 MNHNY and CDR2 SVGAGI (reference sequence). The CDR3 length is 12 residues. This CDR3 reads CASSYFGGGYTF. The CDR3 DNA follows: TGTGCCAGCAGTTACTTCGGGGGGGGCTACACCTTC.

This rearrangement joins TRBV6-5 to TRBJ1-2, with a weak D call TRBD1 (6 bases). This CDR3 is built from 14 residues. Germline V gene data show CDR1 as MNHEY and CDR2 as SVGAGI. Trimming pared 2 bases from V and 4 bases from J, leaving 11 bases between. The CDR3 loop reads CASSYTSGAYGYTF. The CDR3 region has the DNA TGTGCCAGCAGTTACACTTCAGGGGCCTATGGCTACACCTTC.

The sample holds one count of this clone. The chain carries TRBV30 and TRBJ1-4; D is unresolved. The CDR3 totals 12 residues. The V and J ends lost 2 bases and 8 bases respectively, with 9 bases between them. CDR1 and CDR2 from the germline V gene are GTSNPN and SVGIG (reference sequence). The CDR3 bases are TGTGCCTGGAGTCCCCCCGGGGAAAAACTGTTTTTT. Translating it yields CAWSPPGEKLFF.

The gene calls are TRBV19 and TRBJ1-4; 7 positions match TRBD1. The germline V gene encodes CDR1 LNHDA and CDR2 SQIVND (reference sequence). The ends lost 5 bases at V and 10 bases at J; junction bases unmatched: 7. The CDR3 spans 13 residues. For the CDR3, the DNA is TGTGCCAGTAGTGCCACAGGGGATGCAAAACTGTTTTTT. Translating it yields CASSATGDAKLFF.

The rearrangement joins TRBV6-5 to TRBJ1-5, with 9 nucleotides matching TRBD1. CDR1 is MNHEY, CDR2 SVGAGI, per germline. CDR3 length: 13 residues. The V segment lost 6 bases and the J segment 7 bases; nucleotides outside the gene matches: 4. Here the CDR3 reads CASSRTGAQPQHF. The CDR3 region has the DNA TGTGCCAGCAGCCGGACAGGGGCGCAGCCCCAGCATTTT.

The V and J genes are TRBV5-4 and TRBJ2-5; 10 nucleotides align to TRBD2. The V segment lost 1 base and the J segment 5 bases; nucleotides outside the gene matches: 5. CDR1 is SGHNT, CDR2 YYREEE, per germline (reference sequence). The CDR3 has 15 residues. The CDR3 region has the DNA TGTGCCAGCAGCTTGCCGGGACTAGCGAGGGAGACCCAGTACTTC. Protein sequence: CASSLPGLARETQYF.

The V and J genes are TRBV21-1 and TRBJ2-7; the tabulated D call, TRBD1, remains unverified against the DNA. TRBV21-1 is shown as a pseudogene. The CDR3 sequence is 14 residues long. This CDR3 is CASSKGAGVYEQYF. CDR3 DNA sequence: TGTGCCAGCAGCAAAGGAGCAGGCGTGTACGAGCAGTACTTC.